This T cell receptor (beta chain) was captured in a study of cytomegalovirus exposure and HLA in healthy donors. For the study at large: As an earlier analysis found, some 180 million T cells yielded 95 million to 130 million unique TCR beta sequences. The study's findings and limits: In an earlier analysis, productive rearrangement rates for most beta V segments clustered near 87% or 30%.

The sample holds a few counts of this clone. Its antigen remains unknown. The ends were cut back, 5 bases at V and 8 bases at J, with 12 bases in the middle. This CDR3 contains 13 residues. The germline V gene encodes CDR1 MNHEY and CDR2 SMNVEV (reference sequence). Those who donated were healthy bone marrow donors. In nominal health when sampled, donors likely had unrecorded immune exposures nonetheless. The PCR made use of 60 Vbeta and 13 Jbeta primers. Clones were read by immunoSEQ multiplex PCR, and TCRdb kept only the in-frame ones, dropping some. The table lists approximately 150,000 clones, more than 60% of them singletons.

Source material: PBMCs. The chain has TRBV27 and TRBJ1-4; D remains unclear. The clonotype was recovered from a man in his late teens or twenties in good health and CMV-seropositive. The CDR3 loop is CASSPAGVEKLFF. CDR3 nucleotides: TGTGCCAGCAGTCCCGCGGGTGTAGAAAAACTGTTTTTT.